This T cell receptor beta chain originates from a study of vaccination and CD4 T cells after COVID-19. Looking at the study overall: Control cultures received a CEFX pool, an HIV-1 Nef pool, or no peptide.

Germline V gives CDR1 LNHNV, CDR2 YYDKDF (reference sequence). Trimming pared 0 bases from V and 6 bases from J, leaving 17 bases between. This CDR3 spans 16 amino acids. Once obtained from cultured CD4+ T cells, the DNA was sequenced using the Oncomine TCR Beta short-read assay. CD4+ T cells were cultured, and genomic DNA was extracted from them. TCRdb passed the PCR reads through MiXCR, listing each CDR3 protein once. The sample yields roughly 7,000 distinct CDR3 sequences, 35% to 50% seen once. Study conclusions and caveats: For SARS-CoV-2-reactive clonotypes, the median went from about 20 to 38, a nonsignificant increase.

Comment on this clonotype: Its specificity is unknown.

Sample treatment: approximately nine-day PBMC culture with coronavirus spike peptide pools or control peptides (ViraFEST assay). CD4+ T cells that came from the unexposed donor were collected before the COVID-19 pandemic (2011-2018). The ViraFEST method relied on peptide pools to expand antigen-specific T cells, followed by TCR sequencing. Sequencing was done on a sample of CD4+ T cells from blood, cultured in vitro. This rearrangement joins TRBV15 to TRBJ1-1; D uncertain. This clonotype was sampled from a human donor in good health. The CDR3 loop reads CATSRDRQPAAPEAFF. The CDR3 DNA reads TGTGCCACCAGCAGAGATCGCCAGCCCGCCGCACCTGAAGCTTTCTTT.